The 20 T cell receptor beta chains below were found in one sample sequenced in a study of cytomegalovirus exposure and HLA in healthy donors. The PCR was carried out with 60 Vbeta primers and 13 Jbeta primers. Profiled with immunoSEQ multiplex PCR; TCRdb holds only in-frame clones, not every one. The data contain roughly 250,000 clones, about 66% of them singletons. Sequenced input: PBMCs. Receptors originate from a female donor in good health and CMV-seronegative.

The chain is built from TRBV27 and TRBJ2-7; weak D call: TRBD2 (5 bases). The CDR3 spans 16 residues. V lost 5 bases, J lost 0 bases, and 17 bases lay in between. From germline, CDR1 is MNHEY and CDR2 SMNVEV (reference sequence). The CDR3 DNA reads as TGTGCCAGCAGTAGACTGGGCGGGCTTAACTCCTACGAGCAGTACTTC. Amino acids: CASSRLGGLNSYEQYF.

The V and J genes are TRBV7-3 and TRBJ2-1; D is perhaps TRBD2 (5 bases). The CDR3 has 15 amino acids. V shed 3 bases and J shed 0 bases, with 9 bases lying between them. Germline loops: CDR1 SGHTA, CDR2 FQGTGA. The CDR3, as DNA: TGTGCCAGCAGCTTTGGCGGGTCCTCCTACAATGAGCAGTTCTTC. Its protein product is CASSFGGSSYNEQFF.

The genes are TRBV28 and TRBJ2-7; the D gene is possibly TRBD1 (5 bases). This CDR3 is 13 amino acids long. Germline lookup yields CDR1 MDHEN and CDR2 SYDVKM. The V end lost 6 bases, the J end lost 7 bases, and 16 bases lay between the germline ends. In DNA form, the CDR3 reads TGTGCCAGCAGCTTGGACACTCCTAGGGAGCAGTACTTC. As protein: CASSLDTPREQYF.

CDR3 coding DNA: TGTGCCAGCAGCACGACAGGTTCCTCTGGAAACACCATATATTTT. This encodes CASSTTGSSGNTIYF. This chain connects TRBV6-5 to TRBJ1-3, with a tentative D call TRBD1 (6 bases). This CDR3 region has 15 residues. Trimming removed 6 bases at V and 0 bases at J, with 12 bases between. Germline V lookup: CDR1 MNHEY, CDR2 SVGAGI.

The V gene is TRBV19, the J gene TRBJ2-1; 9 bases line up with TRBD2. The J segment lost 15 bases and the V segment lost 7 bases, leaving 13 bases of the junction unmatched. Germline V gene data show CDR1 as LNHDA and CDR2 as SQIVND (reference sequence). The CDR3 is 13 amino acids. The CDR3 nucleotides read TGTGCCAGTACCTATAGAGGCGGGAGGGCCCCGTTCTTC. Encoded protein: CASTYRGGRAPFF.

This chain links TRBV30 with TRBJ1-6; possible D gene TRBD1, 5 bases. The V gene's germline CDR1 is GTSNPN and CDR2 SVGIG (reference sequence). Trimming pared 0 bases from V and 7 bases from J, leaving 19 bases between. The CDR3 contains 17 residues. CDR3 region: CAWSVRTPTGGNSPLHF. For the CDR3, the DNA is TGTGCCTGGAGTGTACGCACCCCAACAGGCGGCAATTCACCCCTCCACTTT.

V is TRBV5-1 and J is TRBJ1-1; 7 nucleotides agree with TRBD1. With V trimmed by 2 bases and J by 3 bases, 4 bases remained unmatched. CDR3 length: 14 amino acids. Germline V gives CDR1 SGHRS, CDR2 YFSETQ. CDR3 sequence (DNA): TGCGCCAGCAGCTTCCGTCAGGGGGACACTGAAGCTTTCTTT. Its translation: CASSFRQGDTEAFF.

As concerns this clone: The sample carries other DNA sequences with the same CDR3. The chain links TRBV11-2 to TRBJ2-1, with TRBD2 identical over 12 bases. Germline V gives CDR1 SGHAT, CDR2 FQNNGV. Germline trimming cut 5 bases from V and 0 bases from J; bases unmatched to any gene: 11. This CDR3 comprises 19 residues. The CDR3 region has the DNA TGTGCCAGCAGCCAAAGACTAGCGGGAGCCCTCAGCTCCTACAATGAGCAGTTCTTC. This gives the protein CASSQRLAGALSSYNEQFF.

The genes are TRBV28 and TRBJ1-2, with 7 bases matching TRBD1. The CDR3 sequence is 13 residues long. The J segment lost 6 bases and the V segment lost 3 bases, leaving 4 bases of the junction unmatched. CDR1 and CDR2 from the germline V gene are MDHEN and SYDVKM. CDR3 residues: CASSFGQGDGYTF. In nucleotides, the CDR3 is TGTGCCAGCAGTTTTGGGCAGGGGGATGGCTACACCTTC.

The chain uses TRBV7-9 and TRBJ2-2; D not certain. The CDR3 runs 13 residues. Trimming shortened V by 1 base and J by 6 bases, and 6 bases separated the two germline ends. Germline lookup yields CDR1 SEHNR and CDR2 FQNEAQ (reference sequence). The CDR3 nucleotides are TGTGCCAGCAGCTTAGATGAGGCCGGGGAGCTGTTTTTT. Protein sequence: CASSLDEAGELFF.

As DNA, the CDR3 is TGTGCCAGTAGTCCCCCAGGGGGAGAGAACACCGGGGAGCTGTTTTTT. Translating it yields CASSPPGGENTGELFF. The chain is built from TRBV19 and TRBJ2-2; 7 nucleotides line up with TRBD1. Losses at the gene ends were 5 bases for V and 1 base for J; bases not matched to a gene: 7. The V gene's germline CDR1 is LNHDA and CDR2 SQIVND (reference sequence). CDR3 size: 16 residues. Together with reference TRBV19 and TRBJ2-2, the CDR3 gives the full variable domain: DGGITQSPKYLFRKEGQNVTLSCEQNLNHDAMYWYRQDPGQGLRLIYYSQIVNDFQKGDIAEGYSVSREKKESFPLTVTSAQKNPTAFYLCASSPPGGENTGELFFGEGSRLTVL.

The rearrangement links TRBV30 to TRBJ1-6; 7 bases agree with TRBD1. Trimming removed 1 base from V and 9 bases from J; junction bases left unmatched: 9. The CDR3 contains 15 residues. Germline assignment: CDR1 GTSNPN and CDR2 SVGIG (reference sequence). The CDR3 nucleotides read TGTGCCTGGAGTGCGGAGGGGGCGCGACTTTCACCCCTCCACTTT. Its translation: CAWSAEGARLSPLHF. Supplemented by reference TRBV30 and TRBJ1-6, the full variable domain reads SQTIHQWPATLVQPVGSPLSLECTVEGTSNPNLYWYRQAAGRGLQLLFYSVGIGQISSEVPQNLSASRPQDRQFILSSKKLLLSDSGFYLCAWSAEGARLSPLHFGNGTRLTVT.

This chain joins TRBV5-6 and TRBJ2-7, with TRBD2 matching 8 bases. Looked up from germline, CDR1 is SGHDT and CDR2 is YYEEEE. V trimming: 1 base; J trimming: 3 bases; junction bases outside the gene matches: 6. The CDR3 loop spans 15 amino acids. CDR3 protein: CASSLPGRGVYEQYF. CDR3 sequence (DNA): TGTGCCAGCAGCTTGCCCGGGAGGGGAGTCTACGAGCAGTACTTC.

This clone has a single count. The chain couples TRBV6-5 to TRBJ2-7, with D possibly being TRBD2 (6 bases). Per the germline V gene, CDR1 is MNHEY and CDR2 is SVGAGI. The CDR3 covers 15 residues. V lost 0 bases and J lost 2, with 11 bases in between. This chain's CDR3 is CASSYSTRPAYEQYF. CDR3 DNA: TGTGCCAGCAGTTACTCGACTAGACCGGCCTACGAGCAGTACTTC.

J is TRBJ2-1 and V is TRBV23-1, with D maybe TRBD2 (6 bases). TRBV23-1 is an ORF, and what it does is uncertain. CDR3 size: 16 residues. Trimming pared 6 bases from V and 0 bases from J, leaving 15 bases between. The CDR3 DNA follows: TGCGCCAGCAGGAGTAAAGACGGGAGCTCCTACAATGAGCAGTTCTTC. It specifies CASRSKDGSSYNEQFF.

This clone was counted only a few times. This sequence joins TRBV6-1 and TRBJ1-2; D possibly corresponds to TRBD1 (5 bases). The CDR3 is 15 amino acids. The V end lost 0 bases, the J end lost 5 bases, and 13 bases lay between the germline ends. Per the germline V gene, CDR1 is MNHNS and CDR2 is SASEGT. The CDR3 reads CASSEALRGTYGYTF. CDR3 nucleotide sequence: TGTGCCAGCAGTGAAGCGCTAAGGGGCACGTATGGCTACACCTTC.

V and J are TRBV9 and TRBJ2-5; the D gene is possibly TRBD1 (6 bases). Per germline, CDR1 SGDLS and CDR2 YYNGEE. V was pared by 3 bases and J by 5 bases, with 11 bases between. The CDR3 has 13 amino acids. The CDR3 nucleotides are TGTGCCAGCAGCGGGAAAACAGGGGAGACCCAGTACTTC. It encodes CASSGKTGETQYF. Full variable domain (outside the CDR3, taken from reference TRBV9 and TRBJ2-5): DSGVTQTPKHLITATGQRVTLRCSPRSGDLSVYWYQQSLDQGLQFLIQYYNGEERAKGNILERFSAQQFPDLHSELNLSSLELGDSALYFCASSGKTGETQYFGPGTRLLVL.

The chain combines TRBV25-1 with TRBJ2-1; 16 bases are a match to TRBD2. V lost 8 bases and J lost 3; bases outside the gene matches: 4. Germline V lookup: CDR1 MGHDK, CDR2 SYGVNS. This CDR3 is 16 amino acids long. The CDR3 here is CASGGLAGGNYNEQFF. The CDR3 nucleotides read TGTGCCAGCGGGGGACTAGCGGGAGGGAACTACAATGAGCAGTTCTTC.

This rearrangement joins TRBV2 to TRBJ2-7; no clear D. CDR1 is SNHLY and CDR2 is FYNNEI in the germline V gene. Trimming shortened V by 4 bases and J by 3 bases, and 4 bases separated the two germline ends. The CDR3 loop spans 11 amino acids. The CDR3: CASSVHYEQYF. The CDR3 nucleotides are TGTGCCAGCAGTGTCCACTACGAGCAGTACTTC.

Note on this clone: This same CDR3 is encoded by further DNA sequences in the sample. The chain couples TRBV27 to TRBJ2-7; 9 bases align to TRBD1. Looked up from germline, CDR1 is MNHEY and CDR2 is SMNVEV (reference sequence). Unmatched junction bases numbered 0, after V lost 3 bases and J lost 6 bases. The CDR3 consists of 12 residues. In nucleotides, the CDR3 is TGTGCCAGCAGTTTGACAGGGGGCGAGCAGTACTTC. This translates into CASSLTGGEQYF.